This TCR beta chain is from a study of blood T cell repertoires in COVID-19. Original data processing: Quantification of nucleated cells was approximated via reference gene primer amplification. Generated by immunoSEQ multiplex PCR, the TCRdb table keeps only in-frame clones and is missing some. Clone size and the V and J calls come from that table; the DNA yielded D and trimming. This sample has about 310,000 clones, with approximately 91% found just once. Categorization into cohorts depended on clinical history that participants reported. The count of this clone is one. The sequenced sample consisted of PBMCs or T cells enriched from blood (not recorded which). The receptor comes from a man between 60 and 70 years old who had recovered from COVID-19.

The CDR3 here is CASSQNRGQDQPQHF. The CDR3 nucleotides are TGTGCCAGCTCACAGAACAGGGGGCAGGATCAGCCCCAGCATTTT. V gene TRBV18 combines with J gene TRBJ1-5; 9 nucleotides align to TRBD1. With 4 bases clipped from V and 5 bases from J, the junction kept 6 bases outside the gene matches. The CDR3 is 15 amino acids. In germline, CDR1 is KGHSH, CDR2 LQKENI.